This TCR beta chain was identified in a study of CD8 T cells in Susac syndrome. Trimming stripped 2 bases from V and 4 bases from J, with 11 bases between. CDR1 and CDR2 (germline): SQVTM, ANQGSEA. The CDR3 length is 13 residues. RNA, at about 0.5 to 1 ug, was reverse transcribed with random hexamers. Each CDR3 protein is one row after TCRdb ran MiXCR on the immunoSEQ multiplex PCR reads. Of approximately 120,000 distinct CDR3 sequences listed, over 90% are singletons. This TCR derives from a human donor with multiple sclerosis. The chain couples TRBV29-1 to TRBJ1-2; D is unresolved. Input material: CD8+ T cells from PBMCs. The CDR3 sequence: CSVEWSLGYGYTF. As DNA, the CDR3 is TGCAGCGTTGAATGGTCCCTTGGCTATGGCTACACCTTC.